These T cell receptor beta chains were read from a single sample in a study of shared clonotypes between healthy human individuals. Data came from immunoSEQ multiplex PCR; TCRdb stores just in-frame clones and leaves some out. The repertoire holds over a million clones, with 78% as singletons. The material sequenced was memory CD4+ T cells from PBMCs. The receptor set was obtained from a man aged 18 to 35 in good health. Some clones in this sample may be carry-over from other donors' samples. Both conserved end residues are part of each CDR3. Clone size is shown for a subset of rows, as once, few, many or a class of expanded clone.

cdr3_aa | j_call | v_call | clone_size
CASLPRRSGQPQHF | TRBJ1-5 | TRBV2 | few
CASTPHSGRAYEQYF | TRBJ2-7 | TRBV9 | NA
CASRDSGTDTQYF | TRBJ2-3 | TRBV28 | NA
CATSREGYEQYF | TRBJ2-7 | TRBV15 | NA
CASSQVPAGQVPDTQYF | TRBJ2-3 | TRBV4-3 | NA
CASSVGEVSYNEQFF | TRBJ2-1 | TRBV9 | NA
CASSFDPRVDGYTF | TRBJ1-2 | TRBV7-9 | few
CASSSPGGETQYF | TRBJ2-5 | TRBV7-2 | NA
CASSNSANYGYTF | TRBJ1-2 | TRBV6-6 | once
CSVDSTRETQYF | TRBJ2-5 | TRBV29-1 | once
CASSISRTVYEQYF | TRBJ2-7 | TRBV7-6 | NA
CASSSSRTEAFF | TRBJ1-1 | TRBV7-6 | NA
CATAIGEETQYF | TRBJ2-5 | TRBV10-3 | NA
CASSFIFGSSTDTQYF | TRBJ2-3 | TRBV5-1 | NA
CASSISGATYEQYF | NA | TRBV27 | NA
CASSLPGKASGGYTF | TRBJ1-2 | TRBV5-4 | NA
CASSFQTGGRGEQYF | TRBJ2-7 | TRBV5-1 | many
CASSSTGYNEQFF | TRBJ2-1 | TRBV7-7 | NA
CASSLRGVTTGELFF | TRBJ2-2 | TRBV5-1 | NA
CASSPRRGGGNTGELFF | TRBJ2-2 | TRBV18 | NA
CASSPQRAGSTYEQYF | TRBJ2-7 | TRBV18 | few
CASSFYRGSTNYGYTF | TRBJ1-2 | TRBV28 | NA
CASSWRGTGGRDTQYF | TRBJ2-3 | TRBV6-5 | NA
CASSFRTQGVLTF | TRBJ2-6 | TRBV7-9 | NA
CASSLGPSGDGYTF | TRBJ1-2 | TRBV7-2 | NA
CASSQVGGSGYTF | TRBJ1-2 | TRBV4-3 | once
CASSEQGGDIQYF | TRBJ2-4 | TRBV2 | NA
CSVDSYAGETQYF | TRBJ2-5 | TRBV29-1 | NA
CASSLQPFVSGELFF | TRBJ2-2 | TRBV11-2 | NA
CASKSGDVNSNQPQHF | TRBJ1-5 | TRBV28 | NA
CASSPSSGANVLTF | TRBJ2-6 | TRBV18 | NA
CASSQDRRDQPQHF | TRBJ1-5 | TRBV4-2 | NA
CASSSGTLQYF | TRBJ2-5 | TRBV28 | NA
CASSLQRQNTGELFF | TRBJ2-2 | TRBV27 | few
CASSLLKPMTGFSYEQYF | TRBJ2-7 | TRBV11-1 | NA
CASSGGQVGSPQHF | TRBJ1-5 | TRBV28 | once
CASSLGGLKNIQYF | TRBJ2-4 | TRBV5-4 | many
CASSQDPSVPKQFF | TRBJ2-1 | TRBV14 | many
CASSLEDSRYGYTF | TRBJ1-2 | TRBV5-1 | NA
CASSYGGQNYGYTF | TRBJ1-2 | TRBV6-6 | NA
CASSLVASLAGFSYNEQFF | TRBJ2-1 | TRBV5-6 | NA
CASSLGTGSYGYTF | TRBJ1-2 | TRBV6-5 | NA
CASSDVGANYGYTF | TRBJ1-2 | TRBV10-2 | NA
CASSPGLHTEAFF | TRBJ1-1 | TRBV4-2 | NA
CSVSPSTDTQYF | TRBJ2-3 | TRBV29-1 | NA
CASSLGTSSRGETQYF | TRBJ2-5 | TRBV28 | NA
CASRLAVQGSYNEQFF | TRBJ2-1 | TRBV2 | NA
CASSLDQYIQYF | TRBJ2-4 | TRBV5-1 | NA
CASSFPSGSGTETQYF | TRBJ2-5 | TRBV19 | NA
CASSSTGGTARGEKLFF | TRBJ1-4 | TRBV28 | NA
CASSIDRGGRGYTF | TRBJ1-2 | TRBV19 | NA
CASSYSTGFGNTIYF | TRBJ1-3 | TRBV6-6 | NA
CASRHWAGVGSGANVLTF | TRBJ2-6 | TRBV7-2 | NA
CASSLWDRGVSNQPQHF | TRBJ1-5 | TRBV28 | NA
CASSYESGADTIYF | TRBJ1-3 | TRBV6-5 | once
CASSSDRGWDTDTQYF | TRBJ2-3 | TRBV5-6 | NA
CAVGTEQYF | TRBJ2-7 | TRBV10-3 | few
CASEGKGKSSYNEQFF | TRBJ2-1 | TRBV4-3 | NA
CASSRRDRAVNNEQFF | TRBJ2-1 | TRBV7-9 | NA